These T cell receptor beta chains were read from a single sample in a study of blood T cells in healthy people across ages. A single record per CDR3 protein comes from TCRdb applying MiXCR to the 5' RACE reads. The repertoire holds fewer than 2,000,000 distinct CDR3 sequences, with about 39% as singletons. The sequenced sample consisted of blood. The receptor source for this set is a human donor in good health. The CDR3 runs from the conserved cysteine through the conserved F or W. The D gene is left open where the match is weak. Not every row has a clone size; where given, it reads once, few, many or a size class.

TGCAGCGTTCAGGGGGGACTAGCGGGGACCGGGGAGCTGTTTTTT,CSVQGGLAGTGELFF,TRBJ2-2,15,TRBD2,TRBV29-1,.
TGTGCCATCAGTGTAGAGTATAATGAAAAACTGTTTTTT,CAISVEYNEKLFF,TRBJ1-4,13,.,TRBV10-3,.
TGCAGTGCTAGAGATTTGGATCCCCCCTACGAGCAGTACTTC,CSARDLDPPYEQYF,TRBJ2-7,14,.,TRBV20-1,.
TGCGCCAGCAGCTTGGTGGCCCTGGGGGAGTCACCCCTCCACTTT,CASSLVALGESPLHF,TRBJ1-6,15,.,TRBV5-1,few
TGTGCCAGCAGCCCCCTCTCGTTGGCGGGGAACACTGAAGCTTTCTTT,CASSPLSLAGNTEAFF,TRBJ1-1,16,.,TRBV9,.
TGTGCCAGCAGTGAATATCCCGGGGGGGGACGCTATGGCTACACCTTC,CASSEYPGGGRYGYTF,TRBJ1-2,16,.,TRBV6-1,.
TGCGCCAGCAGTGCGCAGGGGCATGGCTACACCTTC,CASSAQGHGYTF,TRBJ1-2,12,.,TRBV10-2,many
TGTGCCAGCAGCTTAGAACGGCTCAGGGGGTCTCCTTACGAGCAGTACTTC,CASSLERLRGSPYEQYF,TRBJ2-7,17,TRBD1,TRBV7-2,few
TGTGCCAGCAGTTCCGACGTACACAATGAGCAGTTCTTC,CASSSDVHNEQFF,TRBJ2-1,13,.,TRBV7-2,.
TGCGCCAGCAGCCGATGGGACAGGGGATTCTATGGCTACACCTTC,CASSRWDRGFYGYTF,TRBJ1-2,15,TRBD1,TRBV7-9,.